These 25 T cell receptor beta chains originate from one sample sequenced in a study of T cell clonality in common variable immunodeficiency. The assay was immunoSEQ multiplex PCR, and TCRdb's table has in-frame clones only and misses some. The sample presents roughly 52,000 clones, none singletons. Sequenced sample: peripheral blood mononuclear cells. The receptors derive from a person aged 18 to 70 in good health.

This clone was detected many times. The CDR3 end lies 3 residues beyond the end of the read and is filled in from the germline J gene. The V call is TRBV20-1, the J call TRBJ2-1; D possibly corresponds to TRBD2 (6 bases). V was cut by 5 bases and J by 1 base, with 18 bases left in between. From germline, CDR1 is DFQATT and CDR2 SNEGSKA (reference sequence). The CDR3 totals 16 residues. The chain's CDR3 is CSAPRRAPGSYNEQFF. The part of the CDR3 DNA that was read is TGCAGTGCTCCGAGGAGGGCCCCTGGTTCCTACAATGAG.

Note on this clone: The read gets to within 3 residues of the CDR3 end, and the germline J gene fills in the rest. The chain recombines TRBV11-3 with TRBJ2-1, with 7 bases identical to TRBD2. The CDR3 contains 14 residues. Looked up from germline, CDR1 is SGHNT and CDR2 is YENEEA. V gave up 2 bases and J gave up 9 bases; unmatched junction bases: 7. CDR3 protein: CASSLYAGAREQFF. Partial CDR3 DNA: TGTGCCAGCAGCTTATATGCGGGAGCACGTGAG.

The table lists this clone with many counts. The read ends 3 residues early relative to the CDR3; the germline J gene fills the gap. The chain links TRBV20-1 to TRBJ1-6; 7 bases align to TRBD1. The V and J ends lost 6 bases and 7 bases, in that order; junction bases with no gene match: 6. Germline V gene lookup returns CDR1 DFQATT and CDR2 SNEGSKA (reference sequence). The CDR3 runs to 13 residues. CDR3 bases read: TGCAGTGCGGCCGGGACAGCAAATTCACCC. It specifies CSAAGTANSP. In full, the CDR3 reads CSAAGTANSPLHF.

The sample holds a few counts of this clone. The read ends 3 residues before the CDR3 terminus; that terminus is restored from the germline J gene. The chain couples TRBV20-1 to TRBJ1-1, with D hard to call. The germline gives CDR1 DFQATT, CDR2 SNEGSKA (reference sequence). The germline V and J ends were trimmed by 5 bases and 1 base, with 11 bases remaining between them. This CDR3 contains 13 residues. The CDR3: CSAFSHQNTEAFF. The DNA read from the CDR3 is TGCAGTGCTTTTAGCCATCAGAACACTGAA.

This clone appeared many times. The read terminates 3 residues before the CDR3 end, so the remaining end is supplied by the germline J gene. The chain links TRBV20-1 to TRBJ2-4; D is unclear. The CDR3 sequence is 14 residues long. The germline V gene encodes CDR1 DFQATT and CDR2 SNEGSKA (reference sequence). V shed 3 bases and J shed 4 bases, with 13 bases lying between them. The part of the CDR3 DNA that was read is TGCAGTGCTAGTTTGCAACTAACTAAAAACATT. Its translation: CSASLQLTKNI. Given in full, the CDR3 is CSASLQLTKNIQYF.

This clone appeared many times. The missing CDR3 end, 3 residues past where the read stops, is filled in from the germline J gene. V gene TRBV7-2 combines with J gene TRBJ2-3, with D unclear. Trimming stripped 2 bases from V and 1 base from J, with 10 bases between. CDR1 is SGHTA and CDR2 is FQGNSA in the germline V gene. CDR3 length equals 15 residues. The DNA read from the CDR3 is TGTGCCAGCAGCTTACGAGCTGTACGCACAGATACG. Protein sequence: CASSLRAVRTDT. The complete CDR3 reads CASSLRAVRTDTQYF.

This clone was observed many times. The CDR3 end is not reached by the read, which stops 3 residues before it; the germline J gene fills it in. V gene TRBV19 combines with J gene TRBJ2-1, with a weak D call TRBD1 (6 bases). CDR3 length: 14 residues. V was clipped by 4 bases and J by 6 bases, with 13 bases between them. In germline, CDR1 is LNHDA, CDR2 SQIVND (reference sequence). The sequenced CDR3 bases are TGTGCCAGTAGTACCGTAAACAGGGCCAATGAG. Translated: CASSTVNRANE. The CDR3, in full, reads CASSTVNRANEQFF.

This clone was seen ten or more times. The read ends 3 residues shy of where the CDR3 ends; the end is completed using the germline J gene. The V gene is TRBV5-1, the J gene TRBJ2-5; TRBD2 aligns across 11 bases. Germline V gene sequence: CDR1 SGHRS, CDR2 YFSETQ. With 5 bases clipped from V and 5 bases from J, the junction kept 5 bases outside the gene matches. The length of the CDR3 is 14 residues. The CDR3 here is CASSPPSGGETQYF. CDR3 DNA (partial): TGCGCCAGCAGTCCACCTAGCGGGGGGGAGACC.

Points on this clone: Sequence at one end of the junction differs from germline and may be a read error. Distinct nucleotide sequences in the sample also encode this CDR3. This CDR3 is CASSLSGLWSDSPLHF. Partial CDR3 DNA: TGTGCCAGTAGCTTATCGGGGTTGTGGTCGGATTCACCC. The rearrangement joins TRBV7-8 to TRBJ1-6; D not certain. The read ends 3 residues before the CDR3 terminus; that terminus is restored from the germline J gene. The germline V gene encodes CDR1 SGHVS and CDR2 FQNEAQ. This CDR3 is 16 amino acids long.

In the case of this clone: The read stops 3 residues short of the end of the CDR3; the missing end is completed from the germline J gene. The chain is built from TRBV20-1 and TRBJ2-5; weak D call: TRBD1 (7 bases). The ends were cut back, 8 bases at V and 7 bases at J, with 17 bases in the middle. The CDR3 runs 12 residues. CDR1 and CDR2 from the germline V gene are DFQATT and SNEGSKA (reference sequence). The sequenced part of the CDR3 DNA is TGCAGTTATACCCAGGGGGGAGTGACC. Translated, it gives CSYTQGGVT. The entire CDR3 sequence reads CSYTQGGVTQYF.

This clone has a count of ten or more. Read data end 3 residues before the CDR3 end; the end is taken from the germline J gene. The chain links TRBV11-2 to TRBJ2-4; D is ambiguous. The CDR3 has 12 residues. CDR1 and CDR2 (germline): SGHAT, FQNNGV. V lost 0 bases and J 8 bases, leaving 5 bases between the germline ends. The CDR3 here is CASSLDRDIQYF. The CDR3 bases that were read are TGTGCCAGCAGCTTAGATAGGGACATT. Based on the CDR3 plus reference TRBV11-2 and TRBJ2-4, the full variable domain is EAGVAQSPRYKIIEKRQSVAFWCNPISGHATLYWYQQILGQGPKLLIQFQNNGVVDDSQLPKDRFSAERLKGVDSTLKIQPAKLEDSAVYLCASSLDRDIQYFGAGTRLSVL.

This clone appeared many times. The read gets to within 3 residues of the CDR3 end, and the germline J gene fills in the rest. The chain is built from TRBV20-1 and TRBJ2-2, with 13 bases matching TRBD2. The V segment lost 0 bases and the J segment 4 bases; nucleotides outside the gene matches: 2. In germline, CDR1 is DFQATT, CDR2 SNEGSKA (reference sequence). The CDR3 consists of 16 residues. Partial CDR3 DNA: TGCAGTGCTAGAGATAGACTAGCGGGAGGCACCGGGGAG. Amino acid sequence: CSARDRLAGGTGE. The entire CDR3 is CSARDRLAGGTGELFF.

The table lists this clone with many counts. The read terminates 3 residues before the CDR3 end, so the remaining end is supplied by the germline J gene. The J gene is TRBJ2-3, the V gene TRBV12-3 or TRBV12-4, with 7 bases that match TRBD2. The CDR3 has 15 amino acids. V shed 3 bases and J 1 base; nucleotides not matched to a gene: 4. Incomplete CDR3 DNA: TGTGCCAGCAGTTTTAGCCTAGCGGGCACAGATACG. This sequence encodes CASSFSLAGTDT. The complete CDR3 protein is CASSFSLAGTDTQYF.

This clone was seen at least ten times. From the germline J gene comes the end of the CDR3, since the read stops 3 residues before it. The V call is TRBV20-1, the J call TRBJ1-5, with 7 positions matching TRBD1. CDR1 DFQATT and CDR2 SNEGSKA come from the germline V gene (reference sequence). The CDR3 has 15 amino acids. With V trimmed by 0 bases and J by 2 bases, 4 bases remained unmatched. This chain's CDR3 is CSARDRGTGNQPQHF. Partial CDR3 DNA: TGCAGTGCTAGAGATAGAGGGACAGGCAATCAGCCC.

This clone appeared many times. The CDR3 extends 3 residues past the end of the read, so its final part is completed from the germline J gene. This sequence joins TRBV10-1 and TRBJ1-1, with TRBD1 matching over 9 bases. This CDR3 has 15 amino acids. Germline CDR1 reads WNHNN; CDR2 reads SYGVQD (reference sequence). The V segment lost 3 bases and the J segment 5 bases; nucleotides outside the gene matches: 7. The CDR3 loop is CASSDSGTGSTEAFF. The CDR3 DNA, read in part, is TGCGCCAGCAGTGATTCCGGGACAGGGAGTACTGAA.

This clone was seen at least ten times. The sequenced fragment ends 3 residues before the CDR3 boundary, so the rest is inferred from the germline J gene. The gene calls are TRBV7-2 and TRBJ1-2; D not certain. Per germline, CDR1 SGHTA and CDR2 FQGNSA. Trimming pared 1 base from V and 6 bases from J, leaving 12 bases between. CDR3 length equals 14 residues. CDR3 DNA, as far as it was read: TGTGCCAGCAGCTTAGGTCGTAGGGTGGATGGC. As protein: CASSLGRRVDG. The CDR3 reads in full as CASSLGRRVDGYTF. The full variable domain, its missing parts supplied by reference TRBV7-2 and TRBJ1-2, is GAGVSQSPSNKVTEKGKDVELRCDPISGHTALYWYRQSLGQGLEFLIYFQGNSAPDKSGLPSDRFSAERTGGSVSTLTIQRTQQEDSAVYLCASSLGRRVDGYTFGSGTRLTVV.

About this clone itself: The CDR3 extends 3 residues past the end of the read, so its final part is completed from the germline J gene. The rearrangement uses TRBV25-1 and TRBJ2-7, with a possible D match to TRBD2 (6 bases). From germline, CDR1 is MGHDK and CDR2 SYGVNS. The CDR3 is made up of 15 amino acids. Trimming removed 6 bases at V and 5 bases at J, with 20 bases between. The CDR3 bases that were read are TGTGCCAGCAGGTCCTGGGGGGAGCAGGAACACGAG. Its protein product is CASRSWGEQEHE. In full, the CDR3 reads CASRSWGEQEHEQYF.

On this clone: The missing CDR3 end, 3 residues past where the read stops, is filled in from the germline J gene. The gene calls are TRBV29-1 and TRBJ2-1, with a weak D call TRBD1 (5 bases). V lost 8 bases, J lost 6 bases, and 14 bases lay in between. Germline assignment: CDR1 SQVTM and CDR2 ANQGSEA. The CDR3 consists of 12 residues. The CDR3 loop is CSPRRQGNEQFF. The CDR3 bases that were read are TGCAGCCCTCGGCGGCAGGGCAATGAG.

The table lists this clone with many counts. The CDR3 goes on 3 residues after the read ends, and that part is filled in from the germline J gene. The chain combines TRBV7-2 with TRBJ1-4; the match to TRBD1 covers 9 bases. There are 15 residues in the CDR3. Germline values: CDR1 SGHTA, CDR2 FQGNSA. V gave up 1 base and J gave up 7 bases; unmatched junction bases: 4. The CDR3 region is CASSLGTGALEKLFF. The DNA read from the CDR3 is TGTGCCAGCAGCTTAGGGACAGGGGCACTTGAAAAA.

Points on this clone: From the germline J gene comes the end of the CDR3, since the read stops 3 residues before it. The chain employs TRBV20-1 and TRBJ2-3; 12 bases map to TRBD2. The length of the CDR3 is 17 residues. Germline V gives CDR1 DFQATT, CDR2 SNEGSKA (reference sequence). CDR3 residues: CSASRTSGTPGGETQYF. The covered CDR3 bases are TGCAGTGCTAGTCGGACTAGCGGGACACCGGGGGGAGAGACG.

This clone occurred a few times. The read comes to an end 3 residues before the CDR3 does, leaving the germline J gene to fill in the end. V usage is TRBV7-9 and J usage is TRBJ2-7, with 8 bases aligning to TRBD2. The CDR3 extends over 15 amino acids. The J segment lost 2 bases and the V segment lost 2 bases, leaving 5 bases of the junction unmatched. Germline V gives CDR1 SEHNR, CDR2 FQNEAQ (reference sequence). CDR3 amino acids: CASSLTSGGTYEQYF. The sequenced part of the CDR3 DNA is TGTGCCAGCAGCTTAACTAGCGGAGGAACCTACGAG.

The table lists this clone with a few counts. CDR3 bases read: TGTGCCAGTAGTCACCTACAGGGCGCGCTTGGCACTGAA. It specifies CASSHLQGALGTE. The whole CDR3 sequence reads CASSHLQGALGTEAFF. V is TRBV19 and J is TRBJ1-1; maybe TRBD1 (6 bases). The observed sequence ends 3 residues before the CDR3 terminus, with the missing tail filled in from the germline J gene. CDR3 length: 16 residues. With 5 bases removed from V and 4 bases from J, the gap between germline ends came to 20 bases. CDR1 is LNHDA and CDR2 is SQIVND in the germline V gene (reference sequence).

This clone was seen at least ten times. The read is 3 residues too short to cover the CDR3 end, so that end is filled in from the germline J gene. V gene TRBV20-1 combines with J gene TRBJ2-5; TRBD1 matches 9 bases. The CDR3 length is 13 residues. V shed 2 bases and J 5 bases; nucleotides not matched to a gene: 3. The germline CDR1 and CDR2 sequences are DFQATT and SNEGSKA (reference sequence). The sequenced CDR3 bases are TGCAGTGCTAGAACAGGGGGCGGGGAGACC. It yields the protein CSARTGGGET. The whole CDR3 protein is CSARTGGGETQYF.

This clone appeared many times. The CDR3 reads CASSLGSVMNTEAFF. The part of the CDR3 DNA that was read is TGTGCCAGCAGCTTGGGGTCAGTCATGAACACTGAA. The chain uses TRBV5-6 and TRBJ1-1; D uncertain. The read gets to within 3 residues of the CDR3 end, and the germline J gene fills in the rest. Germline CDR1 is SGHDT and CDR2 is YYEEEE. The ends were cut back, 0 bases at V and 0 bases at J, with 9 bases in the middle. The CDR3 is 15 residues long.

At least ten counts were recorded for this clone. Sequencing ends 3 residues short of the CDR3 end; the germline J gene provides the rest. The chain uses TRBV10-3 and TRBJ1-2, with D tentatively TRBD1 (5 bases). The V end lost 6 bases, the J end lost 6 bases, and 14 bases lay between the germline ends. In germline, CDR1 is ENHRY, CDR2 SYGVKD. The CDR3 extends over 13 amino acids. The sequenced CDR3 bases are TGTGCCATCAGGGGGGGACGGGAGAATGGC. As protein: CAIRGGRENG. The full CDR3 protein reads CAIRGGRENGYTF.